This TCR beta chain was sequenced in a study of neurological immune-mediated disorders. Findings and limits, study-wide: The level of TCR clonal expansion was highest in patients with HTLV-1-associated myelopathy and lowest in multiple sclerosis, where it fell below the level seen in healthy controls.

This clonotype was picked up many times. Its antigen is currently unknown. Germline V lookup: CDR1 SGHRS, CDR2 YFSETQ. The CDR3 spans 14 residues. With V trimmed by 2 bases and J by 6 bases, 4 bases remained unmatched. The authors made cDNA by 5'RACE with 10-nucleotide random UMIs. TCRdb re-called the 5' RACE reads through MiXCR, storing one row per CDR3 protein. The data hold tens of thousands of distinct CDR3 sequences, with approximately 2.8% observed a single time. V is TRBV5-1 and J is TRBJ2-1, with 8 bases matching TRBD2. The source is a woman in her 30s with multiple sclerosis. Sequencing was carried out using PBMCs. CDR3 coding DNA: TGCGCCAGCAGCTTTGGGACTAGTTCCAATGAGCAGTTCTTC. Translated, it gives CASSFGTSSNEQFF.